The 29 T cell receptor beta chains presented below share a single source sample, sequenced in a study of spatial heterogeneity in lung cancer. General observations from the study: Expanded alpha and beta TCR counts within tumors tracked tumor mutation counts.

The antigens of these receptors remain unknown. Time point given: sample taken at primary tumor resection. In TCRdb, the 5' RACE reads were re-called with MiXCR into one record per CDR3 protein. The table includes about 3,100 distinct CDR3 sequences, about 8.6% detected once. This specimen consisted of lung tumor tissue, obtained at surgery. Every receptor here comes from a male donor with early-stage non-small cell lung cancer.

This clonotype was recorded at least ten times. The rearrangement joins TRBV5-6 to TRBJ2-2, with D perhaps matching TRBD1 or TRBD2 (6 bases each). This CDR3 is 16 amino acids long. V was trimmed by 2 bases and J by 6 bases, leaving 17 bases between them. Germline loops: CDR1 SGHDT, CDR2 YYEEEE. DNA for the CDR3: TGTGCCAGCAGCTTCAACGGGGGCGCGGGTTCCGGGGAGCTGTTTTTT. Amino acid sequence: CASSFNGGAGSGELFF.

Within the sample, this clonotype is medium-sized (0.01 to 0.1%). This chain links TRBV7-9 with TRBJ1-6; TRBD1 might be the D (5 bases). The ends were cut back, 5 bases at V and 0 bases at J, with 14 bases in the middle. The germline V gene has CDR1 SEHNR and CDR2 FQNEAQ (reference sequence). This CDR3 spans 17 amino acids. The CDR3 is CASSRWEGSSYNSPLHF. In DNA, the CDR3 is TGTGCCAGCAGCCGATGGGAGGGGAGCTCCTATAATTCACCCCTCCACTTT.

Judged by abundance, this clonotype is medium-sized (0.01 to 0.1%). The rearrangement links TRBV6-1 to TRBJ1-1; D may be TRBD1 (6 bases). Germline CDR1 reads MNHNS; CDR2 reads SASEGT. V lost 4 bases, J lost 3 bases, and 15 bases lay in between. The CDR3 totals 15 residues. CDR3 loop: CASSVRTGLDTEAFF. CDR3 nucleotide sequence: TGTGCCAGCAGTGTGCGAACAGGGTTGGACACTGAAGCTTTCTTT.

This clonotype was observed many times. The V call is TRBV4-1, the J call TRBJ1-3; D possibly corresponds to TRBD1 (5 bases). The V gene's germline CDR1 is MGHRA and CDR2 YSYEKL. The CDR3 contains 18 residues. Trimming stripped 0 bases from V and 0 bases from J, with 15 bases between. CDR3 protein: CASSQDTAGTISGNTIYF. The CDR3 DNA sequence: TGCGCCAGCAGCCAAGATACGGCAGGGACCATCTCTGGAAACACCATATATTTT.

This clonotype was observed many times. The gene calls are TRBV5-1 and TRBJ2-5; TRBD2 agrees at 8 bases. Germline V gene data show CDR1 as SGHRS and CDR2 as YFSETQ. The CDR3 consists of 13 residues. The trim removed 2 bases at V and 8 bases at J, leaving 5 bases unmatched. The chain's CDR3 is CASSFAAGGTQYF. The CDR3 DNA reads TGCGCCAGCAGCTTTGCCGCGGGGGGCACCCAGTACTTC.

In its sample, this clonotype is large. This chain connects TRBV11-2 to TRBJ2-5; D not certain. Germline V gives CDR1 SGHAT, CDR2 FQNNGV. The V and J ends lost 1 base and 1 base respectively, with 4 bases between them. This CDR3 is 13 amino acids long. Here the CDR3 DNA reads TGTGCCAGCAGCTTAGCTATCCAAGAGACCCAGTACTTC. Its protein is CASSLAIQETQYF.

This clonotype was seen a few times. V gene TRBV20-1 combines with J gene TRBJ1-2; 7 positions agree with TRBD1. Germline-derived CDR1 and CDR2 are DFQATT and SNEGSKA (reference sequence). The CDR3 length is 14 residues. V trimming: 1 base; J trimming: 8 bases; junction bases outside the gene matches: 10. The CDR3 coding sequence is TGCAGTGCTAGAGTCTTTCGGCAGGGGGGCGGCTACACCTTC. This gives the protein CSARVFRQGGGYTF.

Sample share makes this clonotype medium-sized (0.01 to 0.1%). V usage is TRBV14 and J usage is TRBJ1-1, with D perhaps TRBD1 (5 bases). CDR1 SGHDN and CDR2 FVKESK come from the germline V gene. CDR3 length: 16 residues. The V gene lost 0 bases and the J gene lost 0 bases, with 11 bases spanning the gap. CDR3 amino acids: CASSQDGGTVNTEAFF. CDR3 coding DNA: TGTGCCAGCAGCCAAGATGGGGGGACGGTGAACACTGAAGCTTTCTTT.

This clonotype is medium-sized by share. This chain connects TRBV7-9 to TRBJ1-2; D unclear. Germline V gene sequence: CDR1 SEHNR, CDR2 FQNEAQ (reference sequence). V dropped 3 bases and J dropped 10 bases, with 9 bases sitting between them. This CDR3 contains 11 residues. The CDR3 region has the DNA TGTGCCAGCAGCTTCTGGGAAGCCTACACCTTC. As protein: CASSFWEAYTF.

This clonotype was seen repeatedly, ten times or more. This chain links TRBV11-3 with TRBJ2-5; 8 bases fit TRBD2. Germline V gene lookup returns CDR1 SGHNT and CDR2 YENEEA. CDR3 length: 17 residues. V trimming: 5 bases; J trimming: 2 bases; junction bases outside the gene matches: 13. CDR3 in amino acids: CASSPGQSIAGQETQYF. In nucleotides, the CDR3 is TGTGCCAGCAGCCCTGGGCAGTCCATAGCGGGGCAAGAGACCCAGTACTTC.

This rearrangement joins TRBV3-1 to TRBJ2-7; D may match TRBD1 or TRBD2 (5 bases each). Between the trimmed V and J ends, which lost 2 bases and 6 bases, there was a span of 17 bases. This CDR3 is 15 amino acids long. Germline V gives CDR1 LGHDT, CDR2 YNNKEL (reference sequence). CDR3 region: CASSQRSQGVSEQYF. The CDR3 DNA reads TGTGCCAGCAGCCAAAGGAGTCAGGGAGTGAGCGAGCAGTACTTC.

This clonotype was counted many times. The chain carries TRBV12-3 or TRBV12-4 and TRBJ2-1; D uncertain. Trimming left V 5 bases short and J 2 bases short, with 16 bases between. The CDR3 sequence is 16 residues long. The CDR3 loop reads CASSPRDVSTYNEQFF. The CDR3 bases are TGTGCCAGCAGTCCCAGAGATGTCTCCACCTACAATGAGCAGTTCTTC.

This clonotype showed up many times. The rearrangement links TRBV6-5 to TRBJ2-5; weak D call: TRBD2 (7 bases). Trimming removed 5 bases at V and 4 bases at J, with 17 bases between. This CDR3 has 15 amino acids. Germline CDR1 is MNHEY and CDR2 is SVGAGI. DNA of the CDR3: TGTGCCAGCAGTCCCCCTGGGGGGGGCGGAGAGACCCAGTACTTC. Translation: CASSPPGGGGETQYF.

The chain employs TRBV14 and TRBJ2-7, with D possibly matching TRBD1 (6 bases). The CDR3 extends over 16 amino acids. In germline, CDR1 is SGHDN, CDR2 FVKESK. Deletions cut 1 base from V and 7 bases from J, with 20 bases between. CDR3 residues: CASSQGGTGKRQEQYF. CDR3 DNA: TGTGCCAGCAGCCAAGGGGGTACAGGGAAACGTCAGGAGCAGTACTTC.

By sample fraction, this clonotype is medium-sized. Here the CDR3 reads CASSPPRGADFSYEQYF. The DNA for the CDR3 is TGTGCCAGCTCACCTCCAAGGGGTGCTGACTTCTCCTACGAGCAGTACTTC. The chain has TRBV18 and TRBJ2-7, with D possibly TRBD1 on 5 matching bases. The CDR3 loop spans 17 amino acids. Germline V gene sequence: CDR1 KGHSH, CDR2 LQKENI. V lost 3 bases, J lost 0 bases, and 18 bases lay in between.

Within the sample, this clonotype is medium-sized (0.01 to 0.1%). The J gene is TRBJ2-4, the V gene TRBV28; the D gene could be TRBD1 or TRBD2 (6 bases each). The CDR3 is made up of 12 amino acids. Germline V gene sequence: CDR1 MDHEN, CDR2 SYDVKM. Trimming pared 5 bases from V and 13 bases from J, leaving 15 bases between. The CDR3 region has the DNA TGTGCCAGCAGTCCACCCCGGGGGCCACAGTACTTC. Its translation is CASSPPRGPQYF. Together with reference TRBV28 and TRBJ2-4, the CDR3 gives the full variable domain: DVKVTQSSRYLVKRTGEKVFLECVQDMDHENMFWYRQDPGLGLRLIYFSYDVKMKEKGDIPEGYSVSREKKERFSLILESASTNQTSMYLCASSPPRGPQYFGAGTRLSVL.

This clonotype has at least ten counts. CDR3 nucleotide sequence: TGTGCCAGCACCTATGGGGGATCCGGAAACACCATATATTTT. This translates into CASTYGGSGNTIYF. The chain links TRBV11-2 to TRBJ1-3; D is perhaps TRBD1 (5 bases). The CDR3 extends over 14 amino acids. V was pared by 7 bases and J by 4 bases, with 14 bases between. The V gene's germline CDR1 is SGHAT and CDR2 FQNNGV.

This clonotype counts as medium-sized (0.01 to 0.1%). V usage is TRBV12-3 or TRBV12-4 and J usage is TRBJ1-1, with 7 bases lining up with TRBD1. Germline trimming cut 7 bases from V and 4 bases from J; bases unmatched to any gene: 9. The CDR3 runs 14 residues. CDR3: CASTTQGGSTEAFF. Here the CDR3 DNA reads TGTGCCAGCACCACTCAGGGGGGGAGCACTGAAGCTTTCTTT.

In this sample, this clonotype is medium-sized. This chain uses TRBV9 with TRBJ1-1; 7 bases are shared with TRBD1. V shed 2 bases and J 5 bases; nucleotides not matched to a gene: 9. The germline V gene encodes CDR1 SGDLS and CDR2 YYNGEE. The CDR3 is made up of 15 amino acids. The CDR3: CASSVIRGRGTEAFF. CDR3 sequence (DNA): TGTGCCAGCAGCGTTATAAGGGGGCGCGGAACTGAAGCTTTCTTT. Full variable domain (remainder filled in from reference TRBV9 and TRBJ1-1): DSGVTQTPKHLITATGQRVTLRCSPRSGDLSVYWYQQSLDQGLQFLIQYYNGEERAKGNILERFSAQQFPDLHSELNLSSLELGDSALYFCASSVIRGRGTEAFFGQGTRLTVV.

In its sample, this clonotype was seen many times. The chain links TRBV5-6 to TRBJ1-3; D possibly corresponds to TRBD1 (6 bases). The germline V gene has CDR1 SGHDT and CDR2 YYEEEE. This CDR3 spans 15 amino acids. V was shortened by 0 bases and J by 2 bases, with 9 bases between the two germline ends. The CDR3: CASSLEGGAGNTIYF. CDR3 nucleotide sequence: TGTGCCAGCAGCTTGGAGGGGGGTGCTGGAAACACCATATATTTT.

This clonotype is medium-sized by share. The chain is built from TRBV29-1 and TRBJ2-7, with TRBD2 matching 8 bases. CDR3 size: 14 residues. The J segment lost 2 bases and the V segment lost 3 bases, leaving 6 bases of the junction unmatched. CDR1 is SQVTM and CDR2 is ANQGSEA in the germline V gene. CDR3 in amino acids: CSVDVQRGTYEQYF. Here the CDR3 DNA reads TGCAGCGTTGATGTCCAGCGGGGGACCTACGAGCAGTACTTC.

This clonotype was detected a few times. The chain combines TRBV28 with TRBJ2-3; either TRBD1 or TRBD2 may supply D (5 bases each). The CDR3 covers 15 residues. Between the trimmed V and J ends, which lost 2 bases and 5 bases, there was a span of 14 bases. The germline gives CDR1 MDHEN, CDR2 SYDVKM. In DNA, the CDR3 is TGTGCCAGCAGTTTACTCCCGTTGAGGGGAGATACGCAGTATTTT. Its translation is CASSLLPLRGDTQYF.

This clonotype came up a few times. The gene calls are TRBV6-5 and TRBJ1-2, with D perhaps matching TRBD1 (5 bases). V lost 0 bases to trimming and J lost 6 bases, with 11 bases between them. CDR1 and CDR2 from the germline V gene are MNHEY and SVGAGI. The CDR3 loop spans 14 amino acids. CDR3 protein: CASSYSGGEDGYTF. CDR3 bases: TGTGCCAGCAGTTACTCGGGGGGGGAAGATGGCTACACCTTC.

In this sample, this clonotype is medium-sized (0.01 to 0.1%). This sequence joins TRBV7-9 and TRBJ2-1, with 10 positions matching TRBD2. Germline CDR1 reads SEHNR; CDR2 reads FQNEAQ (reference sequence). CDR3 length equals 15 residues. Trimming cost V 5 bases and J 12 bases; bases outside gene matches: 13. CDR3 residues: CASSELAGPHVRQFF. For the CDR3, the DNA is TGTGCCAGCAGCGAACTAGCGGGGCCTCACGTGAGGCAGTTCTTC.

This clonotype was seen ten or more times. The chain links TRBV3-1 to TRBJ2-7; D gene ambiguous. V was trimmed by 1 base and J by 0 bases, leaving 10 bases between them. The CDR3 totals 15 residues. The V gene's germline CDR1 is LGHDT and CDR2 YNNKEL (reference sequence). The CDR3 spells CASSQGPPGSYEQYF. The CDR3 nucleotides are TGTGCCAGCAGCCAAGGACCGCCGGGCTCCTACGAGCAGTACTTC.

This clonotype was counted only a few times. The V call is TRBV20-1, the J call TRBJ1-4, with a weak D call TRBD1 (5 bases). CDR3 size: 16 residues. The V end lost 0 bases, the J end lost 6 bases, and 17 bases lay between the germline ends. The germline gives CDR1 DFQATT, CDR2 SNEGSKA (reference sequence). The chain's CDR3 is CSARDYRGASDEKLFF. CDR3 DNA sequence: TGCAGTGCTAGAGATTACCGAGGGGCTTCGGATGAAAAACTGTTTTTT.

This clonotype is labeled medium-sized. V is TRBV6-5 and J is TRBJ1-4; TRBD1 matches at 10 bases. The CDR3 has 15 residues. J lost 8 bases, V lost 6 bases, and 9 bases had no gene match. The germline gives CDR1 MNHEY, CDR2 SVGAGI. In nucleotides, the CDR3 is TGTGCCAGCAGGACCGGGACAGGGGTCGGAGAAAAACTGTTTTTT. Protein: CASRTGTGVGEKLFF.

The chain has TRBV19 and TRBJ2-1; the D gene is possibly TRBD2 (6 bases). V was shortened by 3 bases and J by 4 bases, with 13 bases between the two germline ends. Germline V gene data show CDR1 as LNHDA and CDR2 as SQIVND (reference sequence). The CDR3 is 15 residues long. The CDR3 nucleotides are TGTGCCAGTAGTATCATAGCGGAGCCTTACAATGAGCAGTTCTTC. Its translation: CASSIIAEPYNEQFF.

This clonotype is classed as medium-sized (0.01 to 0.1%). The chain recombines TRBV6-5 with TRBJ1-5, with D possibly TRBD1 on 6 matching bases. CDR1 is MNHEY, CDR2 SVGAGI, per germline. Trimming stripped 3 bases from V and 10 bases from J, with 10 bases between. The CDR3 runs to 12 residues. The CDR3 region has the DNA TGTGCCAGCAGTTATCTGGGGGGCCCCCAGCATTTT. As protein: CASSYLGGPQHF.